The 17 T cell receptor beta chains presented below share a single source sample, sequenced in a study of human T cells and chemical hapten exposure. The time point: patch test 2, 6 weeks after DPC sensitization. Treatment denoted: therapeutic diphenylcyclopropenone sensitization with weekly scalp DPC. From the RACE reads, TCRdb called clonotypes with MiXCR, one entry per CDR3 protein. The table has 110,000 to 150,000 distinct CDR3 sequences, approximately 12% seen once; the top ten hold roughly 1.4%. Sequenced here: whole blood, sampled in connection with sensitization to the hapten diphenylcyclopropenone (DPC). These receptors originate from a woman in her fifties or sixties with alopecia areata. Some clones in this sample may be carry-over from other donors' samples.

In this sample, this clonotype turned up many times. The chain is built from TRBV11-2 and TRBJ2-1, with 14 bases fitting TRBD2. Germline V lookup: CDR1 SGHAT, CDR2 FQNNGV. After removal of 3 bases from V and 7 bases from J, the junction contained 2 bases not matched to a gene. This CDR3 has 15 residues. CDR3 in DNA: TGTGCCAGCAGCTTCCGGACTAGCGGGAGGAATGAGCAGTTCTTC. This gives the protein CASSFRTSGRNEQFF.

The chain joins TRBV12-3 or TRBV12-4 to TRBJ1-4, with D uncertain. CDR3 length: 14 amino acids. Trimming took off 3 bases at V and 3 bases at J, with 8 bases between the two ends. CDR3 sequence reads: CASSFVGANEKLFF. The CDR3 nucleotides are TGTGCCAGCAGTTTCGTGGGAGCTAATGAAAAACTGTTTTTT.

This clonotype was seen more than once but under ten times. The CDR3 DNA is TGTGCCAGCAGTCTATTCAGGGGCACTGAAGCTTTCTTT. Translated: CASSLFRGTEAFF. J is TRBJ1-1 and V is TRBV27, with D tentatively TRBD1 (6 bases). CDR1 and CDR2 from the germline V gene are MNHEY and SMNVEV (reference sequence). The ends were cut back, 5 bases at V and 4 bases at J, with 11 bases in the middle. The CDR3 has 13 amino acids.

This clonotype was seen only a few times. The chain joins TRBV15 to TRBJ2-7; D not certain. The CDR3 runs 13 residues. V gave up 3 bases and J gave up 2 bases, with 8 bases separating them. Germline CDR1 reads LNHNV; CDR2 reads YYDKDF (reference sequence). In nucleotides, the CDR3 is TGTGCCACCAGCAGGCCCGGCCCCTACGAGCAGTACTTC. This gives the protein CATSRPGPYEQYF. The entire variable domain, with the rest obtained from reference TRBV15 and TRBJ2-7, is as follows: DAMVIQNPRYQVTQFGKPVTLSCSQTLNHNVMYWYQQKSSQAPKLLFHYYDKDFNNEADTPDNFQSRRPNTSFCFLDIRSPGLGDTAMYLCATSRPGPYEQYFGPGTRLTVT.

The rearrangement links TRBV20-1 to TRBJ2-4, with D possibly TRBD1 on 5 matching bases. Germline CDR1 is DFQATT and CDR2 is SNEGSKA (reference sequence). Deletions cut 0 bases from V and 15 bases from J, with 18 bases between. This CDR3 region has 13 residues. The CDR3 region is CSARDPQGFPSYF. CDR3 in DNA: TGCAGTGCTAGAGATCCCCAGGGCTTCCCCTCGTACTTC.

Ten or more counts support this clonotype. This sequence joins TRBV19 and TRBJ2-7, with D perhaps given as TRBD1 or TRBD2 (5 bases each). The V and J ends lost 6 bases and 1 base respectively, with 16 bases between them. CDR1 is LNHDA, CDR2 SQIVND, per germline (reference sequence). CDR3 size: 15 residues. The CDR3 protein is CASRLTRDGSYEQYF. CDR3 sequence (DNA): TGTGCCAGTAGACTAACCCGGGACGGTTCCTACGAGCAGTACTTC.

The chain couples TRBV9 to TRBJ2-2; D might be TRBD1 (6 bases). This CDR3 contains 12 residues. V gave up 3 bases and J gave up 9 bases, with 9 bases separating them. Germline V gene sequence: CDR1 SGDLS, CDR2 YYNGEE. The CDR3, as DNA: TGTGCCAGCAGCGGGACAGCCCGGGAGCTGTTTTTT. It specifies CASSGTARELFF. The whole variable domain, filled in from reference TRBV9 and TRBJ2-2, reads DSGVTQTPKHLITATGQRVTLRCSPRSGDLSVYWYQQSLDQGLQFLIQYYNGEERAKGNILERFSAQQFPDLHSELNLSSLELGDSALYFCASSGTARELFFGEGSRLTVL.

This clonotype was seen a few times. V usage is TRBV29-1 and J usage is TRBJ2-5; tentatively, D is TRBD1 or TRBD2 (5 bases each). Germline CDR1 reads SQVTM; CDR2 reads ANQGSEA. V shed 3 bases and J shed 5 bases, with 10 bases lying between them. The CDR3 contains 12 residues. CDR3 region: CSVDEGSETQYF. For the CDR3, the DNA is TGCAGCGTTGACGAGGGGAGCGAGACCCAGTACTTC.

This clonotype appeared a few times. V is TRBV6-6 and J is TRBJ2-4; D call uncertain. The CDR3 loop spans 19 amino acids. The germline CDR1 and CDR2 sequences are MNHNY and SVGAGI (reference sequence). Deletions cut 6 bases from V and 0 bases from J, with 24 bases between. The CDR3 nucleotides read TGTGCCAGCAGACGATGGGGTGGCGATGGTTACTTAGCCAAAAACATTCAGTACTTC. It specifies CASRRWGGDGYLAKNIQYF.

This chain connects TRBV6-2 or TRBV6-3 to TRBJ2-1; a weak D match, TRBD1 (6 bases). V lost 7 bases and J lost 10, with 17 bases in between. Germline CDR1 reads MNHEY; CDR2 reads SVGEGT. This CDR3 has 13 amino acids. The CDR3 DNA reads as TGTGCCAGCACCCGGACAGATCCGGGGGAGCAGTTCTTC. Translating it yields CASTRTDPGEQFF.

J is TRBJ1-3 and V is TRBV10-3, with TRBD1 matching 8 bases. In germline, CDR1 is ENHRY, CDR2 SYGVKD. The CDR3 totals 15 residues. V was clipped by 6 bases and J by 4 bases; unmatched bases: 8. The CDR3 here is CAIRDRVASGNTIYF. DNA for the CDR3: TGTGCCATCAGGGACAGGGTGGCGTCGGGAAACACCATATATTTT.

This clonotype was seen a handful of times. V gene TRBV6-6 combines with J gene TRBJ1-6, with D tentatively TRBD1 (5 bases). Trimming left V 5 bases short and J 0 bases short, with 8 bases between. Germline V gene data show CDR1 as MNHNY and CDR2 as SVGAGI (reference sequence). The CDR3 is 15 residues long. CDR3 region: CASSPGSSYNSPLHF. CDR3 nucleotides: TGTGCCAGCAGTCCAGGGAGCTCCTATAATTCACCCCTCCACTTT.

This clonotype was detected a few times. For the CDR3, the DNA is TGTGCCTGGGCCGGGACCTACGAGCAGTACTTC. Amino acids: CAWAGTYEQYF. V usage is TRBV30 and J usage is TRBJ2-7, with a weak D call TRBD2 (5 bases). Deletions cut 5 bases from V and 2 bases from J, with 7 bases between. The germline V gene encodes CDR1 GTSNPN and CDR2 SVGIG (reference sequence). The CDR3 loop spans 11 amino acids.

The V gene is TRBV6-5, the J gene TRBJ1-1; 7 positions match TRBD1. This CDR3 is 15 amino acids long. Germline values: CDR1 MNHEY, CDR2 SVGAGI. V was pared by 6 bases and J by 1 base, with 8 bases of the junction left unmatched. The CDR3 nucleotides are TGTGCCAGCAGACCCCCCGGACAGGCGAACACTGAAGCTTTCTTT. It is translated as CASRPPGQANTEAFF.

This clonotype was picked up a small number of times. The CDR3 region is CSAYPGGVESPLHF. Written as DNA, the CDR3 is TGCAGTGCTTATCCTGGGGGCGTAGAATCACCCCTCCACTTT. This rearrangement joins TRBV20-1 to TRBJ1-6; a weak D match, TRBD1 (6 bases). CDR1 DFQATT and CDR2 SNEGSKA come from the germline V gene (reference sequence). The CDR3 contains 14 residues. Trimming removed 5 bases from V and 10 bases from J, with 18 bases in between.

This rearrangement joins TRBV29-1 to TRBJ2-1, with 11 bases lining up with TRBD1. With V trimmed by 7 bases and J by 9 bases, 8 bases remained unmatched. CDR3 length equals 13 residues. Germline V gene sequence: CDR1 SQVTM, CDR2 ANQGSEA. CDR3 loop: CSAEDRGRGEQFF. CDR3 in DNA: TGCAGCGCTGAGGACAGGGGGCGAGGTGAGCAGTTCTTC.

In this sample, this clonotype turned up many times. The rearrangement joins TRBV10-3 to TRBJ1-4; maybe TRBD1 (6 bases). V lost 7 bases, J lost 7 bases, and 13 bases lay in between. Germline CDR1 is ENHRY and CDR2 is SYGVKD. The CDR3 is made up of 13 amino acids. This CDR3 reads CAINRQEGEKLFF. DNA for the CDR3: TGTGCCATCAACCGACAGGAAGGTGAAAAACTGTTTTTT.